Sequencing of this T cell receptor beta chain was carried out in a study of CD8 T cells in ankylosing spondylitis (dated by TCRdb to between 2016 and 2019). With regard to the full study: To find TCR variants linked to disease, the study profiled T cell receptor beta repertoires in ankylosing spondylitis patients and healthy donors. Peripheral blood was sampled, and synovial fluid was additionally collected from ankylosing spondylitis patients. The full study cohort was made up of 25 ankylosing spondylitis patients and roughly 98 healthy donors. Summary of the overall study and its limitations: Some motif variants had previously been reported in the synovial fluid and blood of reactive arthritis patients, which suggests shared mechanisms of disease initiation. The disease-linked clones were reported to be significantly enriched in matched synovial fluid samples from ankylosing spondylitis patients. A TCR beta motif made up of seven or eight highly homologous amino acid variants appeared to be characteristic of blood from ankylosing spondylitis patients. The disease-linked clones showed a CD8+ phenotype and occurred at relatively low frequencies in peripheral blood.

This clonotype was seen only a few times. Its antigen is not yet known. Base qualities are not recorded, but no much larger clone differs from it by a single base. Sequenced using an Illumina HiSeq 2500. TCR beta libraries were prepared by quantitative 5'-RACE with molecular barcodes. From the authors' description of their analysis: A new computational method based on a probabilistic model of VDJ rearrangement was used to identify disease-linked TCR variants. Clones were called with MiXCR by TCRdb after fastp trimmed the public reads at Q25, and only in-frame beta chains were retained. For every CDR3 protein sequence, its rows merge into one entry that carries the most common genes and DNA. These V and J calls are TCRdb output, not the study's own analysis. Here the sample has some 330,000 distinct CDR3 sequences; around 8% occur a single time. Roughly 15% of the sample is taken by the ten largest.

The germline V gene (reference sequence) yields DFQATT for CDR1 and SNEGSKA for CDR2. V lost 1 base and J lost 2 bases; the stretch between them is 10 bases long. Measured from the cysteine to the phenylalanine, the CDR3 is 14 residues long. Only the CDR3 DNA is retained, 42 bases long and in frame from the first base. The source is a male donor with ankylosing spondylitis. The chain is made from TRBV20-1 and TRBJ2-3; the D gene cannot be named for sure. The sequencing sample was made of blood, either unsorted or a sorted T cell fraction (not recorded which). The nucleotides read TGCAGTGCTAGAGGTCTTTTACTCACAGATACGCAGTATTTT. It specifies CSARGLLLTDTQYF.